A single sample is the source of the 13 T cell receptor beta chains below, sequenced in a study of OX40 agonist ivuxolimab in advanced cancers. Data came from immunoSEQ multiplex PCR; TCRdb stores just in-frame clones and leaves some out. The repertoire holds tens of thousands of clones, with approximately 83% as singletons. The sample in question was CD4+ or CD8+ T cells sorted from blood, obtained in a trial of the OX40 agonist ivuxolimab. The receptors derive from an adult with an advanced solid tumor such as melanoma, head and neck, liver or kidney cancer.

This chain uses TRBV29-1 with TRBJ2-2, with D unresolved. The CDR3 length is 12 residues. Per germline, CDR1 SQVTM and CDR2 ANQGSEA. The germline V and J ends were trimmed by 3 bases and 1 base, with 3 bases remaining between them. The CDR3: CSVDLNTGELFF. In DNA form, the CDR3 reads TGCAGCGTTGACTTGAACACCGGGGAGCTGTTTTTT.

This clone has a single count. This sequence joins TRBV19 and TRBJ2-2; 9 positions match TRBD1. After removal of 6 bases from V and 6 bases from J, the junction contained 8 bases not matched to a gene. The germline gives CDR1 LNHDA, CDR2 SQIVND (reference sequence). CDR3 length: 15 amino acids. The CDR3 is CASRLPGQGSGELFF. The CDR3 DNA follows: TGTGCCAGTAGGCTTCCGGGACAGGGCTCCGGGGAGCTGTTTTTT.

The rearrangement joins TRBV5-1 to TRBJ1-1; D gene unclear. Trimming pared 0 bases from V and 0 bases from J, leaving 9 bases between. CDR3 length: 15 residues. Germline V gene lookup returns CDR1 SGHRS and CDR2 YFSETQ. CDR3 bases: TGCGCCAGCAGCTTGGGACTGTTCATGAACACTGAAGCTTTCTTT. Its protein product is CASSLGLFMNTEAFF.

The V call is TRBV10-3, the J call TRBJ2-7; D is ambiguous. The V gene's germline CDR1 is ENHRY and CDR2 SYGVKD. The CDR3 consists of 12 residues. V was pared by 6 bases and J by 6 bases, with 12 bases between. The chain's CDR3 is CAIRGGTREQYF. The CDR3 region has the DNA TGTGCCATCAGGGGCGGCACACGCGAGCAGTACTTC.

The V gene is TRBV28, the J gene TRBJ2-7; TRBD2 agrees at 12 bases. Germline assignment: CDR1 MDHEN and CDR2 SYDVKM. The CDR3 length is 14 residues. V lost 5 bases, J lost 2 bases, and 1 base stayed unmatched. CDR3 protein: CASSRTSGTYEQYF. The CDR3 DNA reads TGTGCCAGCAGTCGGACTAGCGGGACCTACGAGCAGTACTTC.

This clone was seen a few times. The chain combines TRBV28 with TRBJ2-7; 9 bases are shared with TRBD1. The J segment lost 0 bases and the V segment lost 5 bases, leaving 8 bases of the junction unmatched. CDR1 is MDHEN, CDR2 SYDVKM, per germline. The CDR3 spans 16 residues. The CDR3 region has the DNA TGTGCCAGCAGTCTCCCCGGGGGACAGGGCTCCTACGAGCAGTACTTC. Its protein is CASSLPGGQGSYEQYF.

This sequence joins TRBV19 and TRBJ2-6, with 10 bases that match TRBD1. The germline V gene has CDR1 LNHDA and CDR2 SQIVND (reference sequence). The CDR3 consists of 17 residues. V was clipped by 2 bases and J by 4 bases; unmatched bases: 5. The CDR3 bases are TGTGCCAGTAGTATACGAGGGACAGGGGACGGGGCCAACGTCCTGACTTTC. Its translation is CASSIRGTGDGANVLTF.

This chain uses TRBV7-3 with TRBJ2-2; 7 nucleotides match TRBD1. CDR3 size: 14 residues. Per germline, CDR1 SGHTA and CDR2 FQGTGA. Losses at the gene ends were 5 bases for V and 5 bases for J; bases not matched to a gene: 5. The CDR3 sequence: CASSRTGLTGELFF. DNA of the CDR3: TGTGCCAGCAGCCGGACAGGCTTGACCGGGGAGCTGTTTTTT.

This clone was picked up one time. The chain links TRBV5-1 to TRBJ2-5, with 7 bases aligning to TRBD1. Per germline, CDR1 SGHRS and CDR2 YFSETQ. The V and J ends lost 3 bases and 5 bases, in that order; junction bases with no gene match: 13. The CDR3 has 16 residues. CDR3 in amino acids: CASSSGRTGPGETQYF. The CDR3 region has the DNA TGCGCCAGCAGCTCCGGACGGACAGGCCCAGGGGAGACCCAGTACTTC.

The chain employs TRBV4-1 and TRBJ2-7, with D possibly being TRBD1 or TRBD2 (5 bases each). Trimming shortened V by 1 base and J by 2 bases, and 15 bases separated the two germline ends. The CDR3 totals 16 residues. Germline CDR1 reads MGHRA; CDR2 reads YSYEKL. The chain's CDR3 is CASSQVQRGPPYEQYF. The CDR3 DNA sequence: TGCGCCAGCAGCCAAGTTCAACGGGGCCCTCCCTACGAGCAGTACTTC.

This clone was picked up a small number of times. The chain combines TRBV9 with TRBJ1-3; D gene unclear. The germline V gene has CDR1 SGDLS and CDR2 YYNGEE. Trimming pared 3 bases from V and 0 bases from J, leaving 7 bases between. The length of the CDR3 is 14 residues. CDR3 in amino acids: CASSEQSSGNTIYF. DNA of the CDR3: TGTGCCAGCAGCGAACAAAGCTCTGGAAACACCATATATTTT.

The chain is built from TRBV7-9 and TRBJ2-7; D assignment may be TRBD1 or TRBD2 (5 bases each). The length of the CDR3 is 14 residues. The germline V gene encodes CDR1 SEHNR and CDR2 FQNEAQ (reference sequence). Trimming cost V 0 bases and J 0 bases, with 6 bases left between them. This CDR3 reads CASSLAGVSYEQYF. The CDR3 bases are TGTGCCAGCAGCTTAGCGGGGGTCTCCTACGAGCAGTACTTC.

The rearrangement uses TRBV9 and TRBJ1-6, with D perhaps TRBD1 (5 bases). Germline V gene data show CDR1 as SGDLS and CDR2 as YYNGEE. The V gene lost 3 bases and the J gene lost 4 bases, with 11 bases spanning the gap. The CDR3 is 15 amino acids. The CDR3 DNA reads as TGTGCCAGCAGCGGAGACAGTGTATATAATTCACCCCTCCACTTT. Its protein product is CASSGDSVYNSPLHF.